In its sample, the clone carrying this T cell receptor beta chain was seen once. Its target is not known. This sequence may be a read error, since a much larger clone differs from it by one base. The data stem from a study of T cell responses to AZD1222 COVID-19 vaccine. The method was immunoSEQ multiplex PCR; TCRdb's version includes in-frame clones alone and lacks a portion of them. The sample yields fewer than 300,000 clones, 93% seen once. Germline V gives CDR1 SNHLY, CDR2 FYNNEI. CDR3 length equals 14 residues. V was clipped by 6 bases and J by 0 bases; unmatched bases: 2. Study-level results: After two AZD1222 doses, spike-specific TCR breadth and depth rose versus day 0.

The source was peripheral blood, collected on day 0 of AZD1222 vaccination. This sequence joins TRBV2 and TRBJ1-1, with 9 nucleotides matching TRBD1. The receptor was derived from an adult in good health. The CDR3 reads CASRDRGLNTEAFF. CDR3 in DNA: TGTGCCAGCAGGGACAGGGGACTGAACACTGAAGCTTTCTTT.